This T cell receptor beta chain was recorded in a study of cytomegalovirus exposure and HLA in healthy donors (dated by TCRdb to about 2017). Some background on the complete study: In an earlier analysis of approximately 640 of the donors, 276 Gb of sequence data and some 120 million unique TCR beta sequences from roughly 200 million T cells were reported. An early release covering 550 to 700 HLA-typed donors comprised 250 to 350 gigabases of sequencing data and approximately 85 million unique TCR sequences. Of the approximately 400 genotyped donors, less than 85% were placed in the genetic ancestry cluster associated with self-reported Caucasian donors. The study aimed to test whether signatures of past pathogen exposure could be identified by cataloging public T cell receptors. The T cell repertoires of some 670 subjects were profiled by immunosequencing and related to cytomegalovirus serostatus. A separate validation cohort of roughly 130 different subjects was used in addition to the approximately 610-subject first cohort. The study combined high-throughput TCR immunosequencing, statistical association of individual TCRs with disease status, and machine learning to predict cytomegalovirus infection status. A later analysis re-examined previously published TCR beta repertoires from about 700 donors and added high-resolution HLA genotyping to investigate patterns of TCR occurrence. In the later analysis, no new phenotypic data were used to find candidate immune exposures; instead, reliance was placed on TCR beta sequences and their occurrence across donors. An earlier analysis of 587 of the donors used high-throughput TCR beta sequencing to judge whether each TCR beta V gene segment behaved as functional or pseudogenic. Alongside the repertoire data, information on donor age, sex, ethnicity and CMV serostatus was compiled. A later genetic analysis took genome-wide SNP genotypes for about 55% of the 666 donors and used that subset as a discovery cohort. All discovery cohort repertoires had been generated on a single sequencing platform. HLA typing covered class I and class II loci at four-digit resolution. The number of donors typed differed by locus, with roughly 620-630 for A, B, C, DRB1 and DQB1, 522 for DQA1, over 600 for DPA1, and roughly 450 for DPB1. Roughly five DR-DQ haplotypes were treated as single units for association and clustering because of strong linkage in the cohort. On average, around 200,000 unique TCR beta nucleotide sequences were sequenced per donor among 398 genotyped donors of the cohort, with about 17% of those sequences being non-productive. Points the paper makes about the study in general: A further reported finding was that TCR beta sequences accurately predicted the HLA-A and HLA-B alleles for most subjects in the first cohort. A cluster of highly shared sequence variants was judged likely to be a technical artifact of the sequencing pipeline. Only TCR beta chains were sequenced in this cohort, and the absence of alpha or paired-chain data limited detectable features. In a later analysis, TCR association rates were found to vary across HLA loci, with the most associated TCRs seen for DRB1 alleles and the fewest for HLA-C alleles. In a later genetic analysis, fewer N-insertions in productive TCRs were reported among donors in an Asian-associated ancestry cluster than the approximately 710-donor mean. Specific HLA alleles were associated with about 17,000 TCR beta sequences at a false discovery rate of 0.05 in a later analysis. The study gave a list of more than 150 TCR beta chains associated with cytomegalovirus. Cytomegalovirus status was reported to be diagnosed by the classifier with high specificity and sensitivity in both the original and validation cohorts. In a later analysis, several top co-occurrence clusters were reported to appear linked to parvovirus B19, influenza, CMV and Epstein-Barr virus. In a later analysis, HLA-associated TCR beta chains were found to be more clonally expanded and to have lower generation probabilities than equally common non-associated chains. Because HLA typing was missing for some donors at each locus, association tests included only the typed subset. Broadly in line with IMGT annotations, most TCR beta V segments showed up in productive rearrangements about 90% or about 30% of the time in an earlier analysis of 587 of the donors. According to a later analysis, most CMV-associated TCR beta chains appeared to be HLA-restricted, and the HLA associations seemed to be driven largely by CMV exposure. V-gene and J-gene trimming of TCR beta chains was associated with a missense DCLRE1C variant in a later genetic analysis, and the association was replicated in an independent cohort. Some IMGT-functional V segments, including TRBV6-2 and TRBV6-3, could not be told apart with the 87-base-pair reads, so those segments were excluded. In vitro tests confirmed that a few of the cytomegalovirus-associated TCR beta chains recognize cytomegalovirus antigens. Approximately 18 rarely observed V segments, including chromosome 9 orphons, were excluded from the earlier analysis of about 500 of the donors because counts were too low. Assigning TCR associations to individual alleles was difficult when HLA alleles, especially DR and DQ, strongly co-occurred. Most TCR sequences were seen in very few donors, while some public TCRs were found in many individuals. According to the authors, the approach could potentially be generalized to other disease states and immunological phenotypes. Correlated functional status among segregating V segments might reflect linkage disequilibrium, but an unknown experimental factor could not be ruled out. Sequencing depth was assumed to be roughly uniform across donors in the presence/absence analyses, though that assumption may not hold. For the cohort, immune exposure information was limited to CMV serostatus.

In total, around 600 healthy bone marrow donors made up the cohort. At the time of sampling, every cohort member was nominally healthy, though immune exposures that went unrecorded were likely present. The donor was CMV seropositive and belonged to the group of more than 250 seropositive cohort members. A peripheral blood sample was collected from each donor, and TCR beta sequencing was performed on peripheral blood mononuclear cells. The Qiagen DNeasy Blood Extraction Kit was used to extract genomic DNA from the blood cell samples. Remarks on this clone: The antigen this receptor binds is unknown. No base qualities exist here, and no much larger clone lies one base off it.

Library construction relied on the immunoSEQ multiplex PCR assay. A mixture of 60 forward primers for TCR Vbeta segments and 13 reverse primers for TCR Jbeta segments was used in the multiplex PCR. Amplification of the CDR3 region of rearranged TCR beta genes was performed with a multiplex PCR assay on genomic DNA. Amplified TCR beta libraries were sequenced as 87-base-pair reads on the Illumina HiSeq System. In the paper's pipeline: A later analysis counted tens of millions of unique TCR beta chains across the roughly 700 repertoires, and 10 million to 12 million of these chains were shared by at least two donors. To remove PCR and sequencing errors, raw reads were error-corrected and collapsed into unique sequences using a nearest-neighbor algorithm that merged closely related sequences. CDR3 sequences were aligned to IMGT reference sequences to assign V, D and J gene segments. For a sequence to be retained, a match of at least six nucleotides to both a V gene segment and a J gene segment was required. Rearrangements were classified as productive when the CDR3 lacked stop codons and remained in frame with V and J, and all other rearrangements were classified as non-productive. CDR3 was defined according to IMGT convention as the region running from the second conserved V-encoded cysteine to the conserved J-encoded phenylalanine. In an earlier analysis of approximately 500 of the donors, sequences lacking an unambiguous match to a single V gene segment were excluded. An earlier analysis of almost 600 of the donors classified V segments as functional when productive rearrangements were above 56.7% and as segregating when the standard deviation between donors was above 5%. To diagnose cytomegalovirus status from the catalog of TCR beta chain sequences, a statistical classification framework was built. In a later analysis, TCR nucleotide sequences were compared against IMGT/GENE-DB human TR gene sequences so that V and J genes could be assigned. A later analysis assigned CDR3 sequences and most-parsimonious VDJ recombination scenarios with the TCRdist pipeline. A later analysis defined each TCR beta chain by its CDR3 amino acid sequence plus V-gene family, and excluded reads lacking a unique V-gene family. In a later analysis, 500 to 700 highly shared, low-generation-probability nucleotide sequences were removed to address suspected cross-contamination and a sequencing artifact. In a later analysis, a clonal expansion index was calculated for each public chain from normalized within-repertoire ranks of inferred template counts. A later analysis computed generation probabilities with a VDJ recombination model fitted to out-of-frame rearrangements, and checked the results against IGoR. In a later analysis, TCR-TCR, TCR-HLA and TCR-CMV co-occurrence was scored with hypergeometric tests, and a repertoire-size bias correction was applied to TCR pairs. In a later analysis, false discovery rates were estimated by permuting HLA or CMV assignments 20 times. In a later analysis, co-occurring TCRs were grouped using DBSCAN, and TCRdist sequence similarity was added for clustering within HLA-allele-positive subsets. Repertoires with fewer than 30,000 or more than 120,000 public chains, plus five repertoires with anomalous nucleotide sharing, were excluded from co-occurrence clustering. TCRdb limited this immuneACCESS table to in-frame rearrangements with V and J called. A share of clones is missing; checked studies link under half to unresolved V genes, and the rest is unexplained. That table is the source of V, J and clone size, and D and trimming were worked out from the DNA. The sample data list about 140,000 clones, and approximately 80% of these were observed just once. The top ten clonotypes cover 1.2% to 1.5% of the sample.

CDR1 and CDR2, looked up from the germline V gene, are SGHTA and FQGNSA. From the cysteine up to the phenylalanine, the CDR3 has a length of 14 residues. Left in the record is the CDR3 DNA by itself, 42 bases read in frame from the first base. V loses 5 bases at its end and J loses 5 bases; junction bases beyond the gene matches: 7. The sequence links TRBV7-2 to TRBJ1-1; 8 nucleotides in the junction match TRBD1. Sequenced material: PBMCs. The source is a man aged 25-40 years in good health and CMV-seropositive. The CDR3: CASSPGQDRTEAFF. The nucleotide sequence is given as TGTGCCAGCAGCCCGGGACAGGACAGGACTGAAGCTTTCTTT.